The clone carrying this T cell receptor beta chain has ten or more counts. The antigen remains unidentified. CDR3 of TCR beta was amplified by multiplex PCR that used 32 V and 13 J primers. TCRdb independently ran MiXCR on the multiplex PCR reads; one entry per CDR3 protein. Found here are 22,000 or so distinct CDR3 sequences, less than 35% of them singletons; the top ten hold around 3.9%. From germline, CDR1 is KGHDR and CDR2 SFDVKD. The germline V and J ends were trimmed by 6 bases and 2 bases, with 12 bases remaining between them. The CDR3 sequence is 15 residues long. These data are taken from a study of immune heterogeneity within non-small cell lung tumors. Broader study findings: Between one patient and another, high-frequency T-cell receptor beta clonotypes were largely distinct.

Genomic DNA from bulk tumor acted as the template, and about 550 ng was loaded per sample. Several biopsies were spaced far apart within each primary tumor and obtained as surgery took place. Patients underwent curative surgery for non-small cell lung cancer (untreated and newly diagnosed). The TCR originated in a man aged 40-55 years with non-small cell lung cancer. Sequenced: lung tumor tissue. This chain joins TRBV24-1 and TRBJ2-2; D gene ambiguous. CDR3 amino acids: CATSSVLINTGELFF. CDR3 nucleotide sequence: TGTGCCACCAGTTCAGTCCTTATTAACACCGGGGAGCTGTTTTTT.